This T cell receptor (beta chain) was obtained from a study of early T cells in non-severe SARS-CoV-2 infection (dated by TCRdb to the early 2020s). Broadly, across the study: TCR sequencing used bulk RNA from unsorted whole blood, so alpha and beta chains could not be paired. Study-wide findings and limitations: VDJdb matching was skewed toward anti-spike CD8 responses and likely underestimated virus-specific expansions, missing private and CD4 specificities.

This clonotype was seen a few times. Its recognized antigen is unknown. Base qualities are not recorded, but no much larger clone differs from it by a single base. A case-control design nested within a healthcare worker cohort in London, UK, was used, with weekly nasopharyngeal swab PCR tests and blood sampling performed. Healthcare workers were recruited during the week of the UK lockdown, between 23 and 31 March 2020, and followed weekly for up to roughly 15 weeks. The germline V gene (reference sequence) specifies SEHNR as CDR1 and FQNEAQ as CDR2. The CDR3 spans 13 residues, from the cysteine through the phenylalanine. The read is trimmed to its CDR3 DNA, 39 bases read in frame from base 1. V lost 4 bases and J lost 5 bases; the stretch between them is 10 bases long. Library method: 5' RACE. The sequencing machine was a NextSeq 500. Unique molecular identifiers were attached to individual cDNA molecules in the TCR library protocol so that sequencing error and PCR bias could be corrected. Sequencing covered both TCR alpha and beta chains, and within each sample the abundances of alpha and beta sequences were tightly co-correlated. The published analysis was carried out like this. V gene, J gene and CDR3 annotation of TCR sequences was performed with Decombinator V4. Expanded TCRs were defined as changing significantly between any two time points under a Poisson model with p below 0.0001. TCR abundances were normalised to the total number of TCRs sequenced per sample and expressed as counts per million. MAIT TCRs were defined by TRAV1-2 paired with TRAJ12, TRAJ20 or TRAJ33, and iNKT TCRs by TRAV10 paired with TRAJ18. A search of VDJdb, accessed on 1 November 2021, was run for TCRs annotated to CMV, EBV and SARS-CoV-2, with TCRs annotated for multiple antigens excluded. Using fastp at Q25 and MiXCR, TCRdb reprocessed the public reads and kept productive beta chains. Rows merge per CDR3 protein into single entries with the most common DNA and genes. TCRdb's processing, not the authors', yielded these V and J calls. This sample is represented by some 41,000 distinct CDR3 sequences; 20% to 25% of them were singletons. The ten most abundant clones make up around 4.6% of the sample.

This sequence was found in an adult who was a healthcare worker with PCR-confirmed SARS-CoV-2 infection or an uninfected control (not recorded which). The starting material was whole blood, obtained at baseline. The V and J segments used are TRBV7-9 and TRBJ2-3; TRBD1 might be the D gene, on 6 matching bases. The sequenced DNA: TGTGCCAGCAGCTCATCAGGGGTAGATACGCAGTATTTT. Its amino acids are CASSSSGVDTQYF.